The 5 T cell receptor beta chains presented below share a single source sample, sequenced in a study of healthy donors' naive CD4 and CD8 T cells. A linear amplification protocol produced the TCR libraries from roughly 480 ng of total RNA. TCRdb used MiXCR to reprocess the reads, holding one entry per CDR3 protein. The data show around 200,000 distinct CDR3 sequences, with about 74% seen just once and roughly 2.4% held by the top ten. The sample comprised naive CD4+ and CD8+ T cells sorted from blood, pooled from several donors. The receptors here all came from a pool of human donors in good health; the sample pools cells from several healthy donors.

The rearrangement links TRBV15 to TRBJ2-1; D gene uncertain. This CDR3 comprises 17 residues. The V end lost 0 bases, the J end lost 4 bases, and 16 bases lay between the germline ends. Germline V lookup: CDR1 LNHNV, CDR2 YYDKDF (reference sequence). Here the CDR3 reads CATSRDRATTAYNEQFF. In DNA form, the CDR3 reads TGTGCCACCAGCAGAGATAGAGCGACAACCGCTTACAATGAGCAGTTCTTC. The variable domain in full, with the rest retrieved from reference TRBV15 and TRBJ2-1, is DAMVIQNPRYQVTQFGKPVTLSCSQTLNHNVMYWYQQKSSQAPKLLFHYYDKDFNNEADTPDNFQSRRPNTSFCFLDIRSPGLGDTAMYLCATSRDRATTAYNEQFFGPGTRLTVL.

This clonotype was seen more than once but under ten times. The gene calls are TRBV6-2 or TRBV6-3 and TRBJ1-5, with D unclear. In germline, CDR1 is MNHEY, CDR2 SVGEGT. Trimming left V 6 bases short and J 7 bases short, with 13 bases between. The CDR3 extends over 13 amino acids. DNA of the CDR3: TGTGCCAGCAGCGGCGGGATGGGCCAGCCCCAGCATTTT. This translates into CASSGGMGQPQHF.

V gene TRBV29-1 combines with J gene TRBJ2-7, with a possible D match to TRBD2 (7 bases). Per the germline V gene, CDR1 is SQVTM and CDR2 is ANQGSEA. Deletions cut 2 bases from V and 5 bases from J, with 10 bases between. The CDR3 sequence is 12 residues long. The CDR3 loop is CSVERGRDEQYF. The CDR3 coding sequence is TGCAGCGTTGAAAGGGGGAGGGACGAGCAGTACTTC.

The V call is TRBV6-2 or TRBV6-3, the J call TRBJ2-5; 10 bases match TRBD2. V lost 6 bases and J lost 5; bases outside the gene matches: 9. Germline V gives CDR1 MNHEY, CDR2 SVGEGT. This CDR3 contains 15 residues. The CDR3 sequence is CASSLGLAALETQYF. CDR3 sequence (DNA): TGTGCCAGCAGCCTCGGACTAGCGGCGCTGGAGACCCAGTACTTC.

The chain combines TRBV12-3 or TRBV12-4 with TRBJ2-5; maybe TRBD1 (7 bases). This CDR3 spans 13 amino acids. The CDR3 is CASAGQNQETQYF. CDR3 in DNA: TGTGCTAGTGCGGGACAGAACCAAGAGACCCAGTACTTC.